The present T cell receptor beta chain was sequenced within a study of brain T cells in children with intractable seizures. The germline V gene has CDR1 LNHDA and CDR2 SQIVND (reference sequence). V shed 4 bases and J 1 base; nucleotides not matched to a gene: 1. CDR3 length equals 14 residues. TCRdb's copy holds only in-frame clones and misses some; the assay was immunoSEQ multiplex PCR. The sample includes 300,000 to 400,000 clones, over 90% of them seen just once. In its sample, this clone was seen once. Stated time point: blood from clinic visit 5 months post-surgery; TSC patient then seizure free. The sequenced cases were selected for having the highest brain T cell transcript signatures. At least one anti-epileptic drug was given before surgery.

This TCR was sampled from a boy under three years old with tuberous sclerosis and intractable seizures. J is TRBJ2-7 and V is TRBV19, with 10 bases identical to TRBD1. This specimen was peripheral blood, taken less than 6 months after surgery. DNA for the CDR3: TGTGCCAGTAGTAGGGACAGGGGTTCCTACGAGCAGTACTTC. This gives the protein CASSRDRGSYEQYF. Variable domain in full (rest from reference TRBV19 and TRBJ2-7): DGGITQSPKYLFRKEGQNVTLSCEQNLNHDAMYWYRQDPGQGLRLIYYSQIVNDFQKGDIAEGYSVSREKKESFPLTVTSAQKNPTAFYLCASSRDRGSYEQYFGPGTRLTVT.